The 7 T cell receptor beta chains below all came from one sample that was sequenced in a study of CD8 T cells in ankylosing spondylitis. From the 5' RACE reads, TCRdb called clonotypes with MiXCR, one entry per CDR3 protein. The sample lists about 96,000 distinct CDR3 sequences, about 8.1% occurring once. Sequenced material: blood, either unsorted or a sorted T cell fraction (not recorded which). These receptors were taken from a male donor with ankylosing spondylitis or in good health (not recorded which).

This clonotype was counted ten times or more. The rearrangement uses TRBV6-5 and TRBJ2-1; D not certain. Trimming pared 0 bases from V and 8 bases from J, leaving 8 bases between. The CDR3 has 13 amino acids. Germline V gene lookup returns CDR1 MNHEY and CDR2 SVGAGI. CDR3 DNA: TGTGCCAGCAGTTACTCGATTAAGGATGAGCAGTTCTTC. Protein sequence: CASSYSIKDEQFF.

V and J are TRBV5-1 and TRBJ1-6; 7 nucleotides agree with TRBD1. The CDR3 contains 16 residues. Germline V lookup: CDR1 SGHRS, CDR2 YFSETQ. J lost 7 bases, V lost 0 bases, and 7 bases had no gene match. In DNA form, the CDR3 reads TGCGCCAGCAGCTTGGGGACAGGTACCCTGAATTCACCCCTCCACTTT. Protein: CASSLGTGTLNSPLHF. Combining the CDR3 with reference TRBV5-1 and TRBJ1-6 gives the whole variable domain KAGVTQTPRYLIKTRGQQVTLSCSPISGHRSVSWYQQTPGQGLQFLFEYFSETQRNKGNFPGRFSGRQFSNSRSEMNVSTLELGDSALYLCASSLGTGTLNSPLHFGNGTRLTVT.

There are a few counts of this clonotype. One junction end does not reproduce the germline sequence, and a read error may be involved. The CDR3 DNA reads TGTGCCAGCAGCCTCCGAAGGGCTTCTGGCAAAGACATTCAGTACTTC. Protein sequence: CASSLRRASGKDIQYF. The chain couples TRBV7-8 to TRBJ2-4; D is ambiguous. CDR1 and CDR2 from the germline V gene are SGHVS and FQNEAQ. The CDR3 contains 16 residues. Looking up the rest from reference TRBV7-8 and TRBJ2-4 gives the full variable domain: GAGVSQSPRYKVAKRGQDVALRCDPISGHVSLFWYQQALGQGPEFLTYFQNEAQLDKSGLPSDRFFAERPEGSVSTLKIQRTQQEDSAVYLCASSLRRASGKDIQYFGAGTRLSVL.

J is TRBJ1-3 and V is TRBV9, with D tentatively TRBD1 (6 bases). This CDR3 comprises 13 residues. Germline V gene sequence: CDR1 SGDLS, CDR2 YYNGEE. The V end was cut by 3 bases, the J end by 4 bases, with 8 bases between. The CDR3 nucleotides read TGTGCCAGCAGCGCCGACAGGGGAAACACCATATATTTT. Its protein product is CASSADRGNTIYF.

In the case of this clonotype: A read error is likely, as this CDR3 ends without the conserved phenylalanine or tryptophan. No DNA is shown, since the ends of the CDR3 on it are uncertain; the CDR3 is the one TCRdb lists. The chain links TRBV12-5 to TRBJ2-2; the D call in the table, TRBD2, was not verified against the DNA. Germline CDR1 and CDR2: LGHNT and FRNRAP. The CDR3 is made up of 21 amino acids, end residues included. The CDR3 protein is CGSGSESWGTLRGAVLRGAAG.

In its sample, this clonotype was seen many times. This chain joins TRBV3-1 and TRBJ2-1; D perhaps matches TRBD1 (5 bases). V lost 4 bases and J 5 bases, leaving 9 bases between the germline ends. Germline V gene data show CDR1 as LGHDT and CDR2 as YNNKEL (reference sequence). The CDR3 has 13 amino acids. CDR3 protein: CASSRQQDNEQFF. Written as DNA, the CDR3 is TGTGCCAGCAGCCGACAACAGGACAATGAGCAGTTCTTC.

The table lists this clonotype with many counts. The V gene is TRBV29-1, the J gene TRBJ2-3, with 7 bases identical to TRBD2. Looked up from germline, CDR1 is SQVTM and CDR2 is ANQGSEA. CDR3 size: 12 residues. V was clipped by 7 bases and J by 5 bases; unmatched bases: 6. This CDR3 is CSDLLAEDTQYF. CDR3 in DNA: TGCAGCGACCTCCTAGCGGAAGATACGCAGTATTTT.